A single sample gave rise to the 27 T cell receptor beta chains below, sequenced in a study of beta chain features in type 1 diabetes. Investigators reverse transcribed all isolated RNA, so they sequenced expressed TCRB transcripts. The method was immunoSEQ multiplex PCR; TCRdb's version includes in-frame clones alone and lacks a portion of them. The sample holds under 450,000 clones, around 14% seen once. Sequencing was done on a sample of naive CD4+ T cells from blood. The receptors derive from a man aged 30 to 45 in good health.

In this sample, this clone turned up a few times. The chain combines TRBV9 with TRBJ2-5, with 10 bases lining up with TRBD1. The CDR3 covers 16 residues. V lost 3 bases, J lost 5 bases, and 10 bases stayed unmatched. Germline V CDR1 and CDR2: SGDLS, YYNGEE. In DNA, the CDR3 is TGTGCCAGCAGCGCCGGGTCTGGGACAGGGGTCGAGACCCAGTACTTC. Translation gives CASSAGSGTGVETQYF.

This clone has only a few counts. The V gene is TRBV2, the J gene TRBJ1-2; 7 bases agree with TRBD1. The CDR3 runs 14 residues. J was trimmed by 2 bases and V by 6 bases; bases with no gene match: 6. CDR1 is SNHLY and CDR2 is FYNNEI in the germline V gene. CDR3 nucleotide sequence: TGTGCCAGCAGATACGGGACAGAAAACTATGGCTACACCTTC. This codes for CASRYGTENYGYTF.

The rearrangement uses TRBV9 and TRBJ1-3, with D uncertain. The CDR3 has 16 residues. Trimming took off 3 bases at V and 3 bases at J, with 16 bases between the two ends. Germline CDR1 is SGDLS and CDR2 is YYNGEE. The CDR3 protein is CASSARGEGFGNTIYF. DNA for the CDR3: TGTGCCAGCAGCGCACGAGGAGAGGGTTTTGGAAACACCATATATTTT.

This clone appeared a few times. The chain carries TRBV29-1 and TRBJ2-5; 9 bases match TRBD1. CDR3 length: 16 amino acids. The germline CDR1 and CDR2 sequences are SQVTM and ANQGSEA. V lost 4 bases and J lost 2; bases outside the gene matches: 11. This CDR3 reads CSVAQTGTGIQETQYF. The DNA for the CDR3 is TGCAGCGTTGCCCAAACTGGGACAGGGATTCAAGAGACCCAGTACTTC.

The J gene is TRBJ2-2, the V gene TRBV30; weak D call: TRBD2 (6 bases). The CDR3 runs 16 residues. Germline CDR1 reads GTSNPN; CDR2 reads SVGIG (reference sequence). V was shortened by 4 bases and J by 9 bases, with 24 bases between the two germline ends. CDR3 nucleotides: TGTGCCTGGACCCGGAAGGGACTTTCGGGGACCCGGGAGCTGTTTTTT. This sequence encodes CAWTRKGLSGTRELFF.

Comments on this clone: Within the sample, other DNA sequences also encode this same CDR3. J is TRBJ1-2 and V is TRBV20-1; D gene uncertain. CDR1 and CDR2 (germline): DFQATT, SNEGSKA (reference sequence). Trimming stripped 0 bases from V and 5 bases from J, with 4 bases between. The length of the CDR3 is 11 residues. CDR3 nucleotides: TGCAGTGCTAGAGATTCGTATGGCTACACCTTC. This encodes CSARDSYGYTF.

CDR3 sequence: CASRKTSGGSNTGELFF. The DNA of the CDR3 is TGCGCCAGCAGGAAGACTAGCGGGGGCTCGAACACCGGGGAGCTGTTTTTT. This sequence joins TRBV10-2 and TRBJ2-2, with 12 bases identical to TRBD2. The ends lost 6 bases at V and 0 bases at J; junction bases unmatched: 5. There are 17 residues in the CDR3. CDR1 WSHSY and CDR2 SAAADI come from the germline V gene.

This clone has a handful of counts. CDR3 sequence reads: CASSPSQRTDTQYF. The CDR3 DNA reads TGTGCCAGCTCACCATCTCAGCGGACAGATACGCAGTATTTT. The chain employs TRBV18 and TRBJ2-3, with D possibly being TRBD2 (5 bases). CDR1 and CDR2 (germline): KGHSH, LQKENI. V was shortened by 2 bases and J by 3 bases, with 9 bases between the two germline ends. There are 14 residues in the CDR3.

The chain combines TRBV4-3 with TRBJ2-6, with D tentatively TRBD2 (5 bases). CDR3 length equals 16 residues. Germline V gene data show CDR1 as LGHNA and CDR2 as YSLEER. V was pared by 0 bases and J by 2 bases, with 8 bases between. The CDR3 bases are TGCGCCAGCAGCCAAGATCGAGGGACTGGGGCCAACGTCCTGACTTTC. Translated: CASSQDRGTGANVLTF.

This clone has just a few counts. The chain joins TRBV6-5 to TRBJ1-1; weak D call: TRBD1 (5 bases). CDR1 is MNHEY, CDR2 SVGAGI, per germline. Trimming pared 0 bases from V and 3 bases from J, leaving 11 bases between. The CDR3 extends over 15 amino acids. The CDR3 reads CASSYSSRVYTEAFF. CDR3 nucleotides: TGTGCCAGCAGTTACTCCTCCAGGGTTTACACTGAAGCTTTCTTT.

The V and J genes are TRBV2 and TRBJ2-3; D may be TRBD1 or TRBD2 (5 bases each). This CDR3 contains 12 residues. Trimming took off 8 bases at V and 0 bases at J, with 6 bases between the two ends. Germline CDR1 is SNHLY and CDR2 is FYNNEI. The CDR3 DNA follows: TGTGCCAGCGGGGACAGCACAGATACGCAGTATTTT. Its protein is CASGDSTDTQYF.

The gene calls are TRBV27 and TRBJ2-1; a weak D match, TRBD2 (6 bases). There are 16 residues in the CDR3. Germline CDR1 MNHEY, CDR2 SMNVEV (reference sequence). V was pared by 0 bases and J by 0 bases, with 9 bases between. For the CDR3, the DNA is TGTGCCAGCAGTTTATCCCGCGGGGCCTCCTACAATGAGCAGTTCTTC. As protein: CASSLSRGASYNEQFF.

CDR3 nucleotides: TGTGCCAGCAGCCTTGAGCCGACTAGCGGGAGTTTGTACAATGAGCAGTTCTTC. Translated, it gives CASSLEPTSGSLYNEQFF. The gene calls are TRBV9 and TRBJ2-1; 12 bases line up with TRBD2. Germline V gene data show CDR1 as SGDLS and CDR2 as YYNGEE. The CDR3 extends over 18 amino acids. V shed 4 bases, J shed 4 bases, and the junction held 12 bases outside the gene matches.

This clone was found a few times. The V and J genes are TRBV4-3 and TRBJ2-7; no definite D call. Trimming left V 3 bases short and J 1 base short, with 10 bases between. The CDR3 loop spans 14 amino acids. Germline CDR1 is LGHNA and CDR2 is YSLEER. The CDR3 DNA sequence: TGCGCCAGCAGCCAGTGGGTTGCGTCCTACGAGCAGTACTTC. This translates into CASSQWVASYEQYF.

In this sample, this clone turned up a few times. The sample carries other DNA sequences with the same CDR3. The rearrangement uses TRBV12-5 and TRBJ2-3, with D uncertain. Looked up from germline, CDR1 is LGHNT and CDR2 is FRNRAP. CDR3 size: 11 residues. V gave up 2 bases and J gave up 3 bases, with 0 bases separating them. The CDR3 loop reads CASGLTDTQYF. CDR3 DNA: TGTGCTAGTGGTTTGACAGATACGCAGTATTTT. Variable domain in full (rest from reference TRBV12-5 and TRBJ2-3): DARVTQTPRHKVTEMGQEVTMRCQPILGHNTVFWYRQTMMQGLELLAYFRNRAPLDDSGMPKDRFSAEMPDATLATLKIQPSEPRDSAVYFCASGLTDTQYFGPGTRLTVL.

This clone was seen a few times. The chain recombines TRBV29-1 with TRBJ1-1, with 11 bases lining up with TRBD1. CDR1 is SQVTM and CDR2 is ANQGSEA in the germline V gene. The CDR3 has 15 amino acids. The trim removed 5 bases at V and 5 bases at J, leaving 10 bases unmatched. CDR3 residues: CSVHLRGDRGTEAFF. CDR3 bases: TGCAGCGTTCACCTTAGGGGGGACAGGGGGACTGAAGCTTTCTTT.

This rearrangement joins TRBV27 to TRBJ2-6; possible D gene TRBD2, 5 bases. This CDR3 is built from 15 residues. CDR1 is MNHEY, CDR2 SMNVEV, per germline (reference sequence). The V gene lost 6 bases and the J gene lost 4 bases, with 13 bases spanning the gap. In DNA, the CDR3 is TGTGCCAGCAGGGGAGAAGGGTCCGGGGCCAACGTCCTGACTTTC. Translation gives CASRGEGSGANVLTF.

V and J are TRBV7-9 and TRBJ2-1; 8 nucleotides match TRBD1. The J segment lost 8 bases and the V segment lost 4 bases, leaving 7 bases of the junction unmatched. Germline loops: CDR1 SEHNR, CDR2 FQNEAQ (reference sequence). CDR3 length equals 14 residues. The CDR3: CASSSRTGSDEQFF. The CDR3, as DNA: TGTGCCAGCAGCTCCAGGACAGGGAGTGATGAGCAGTTCTTC.

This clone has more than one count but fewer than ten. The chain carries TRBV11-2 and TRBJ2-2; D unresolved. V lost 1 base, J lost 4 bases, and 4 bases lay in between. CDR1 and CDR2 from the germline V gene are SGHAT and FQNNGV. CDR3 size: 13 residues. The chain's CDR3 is CASSLASTGELFF. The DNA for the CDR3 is TGTGCCAGCAGCTTAGCAAGCACCGGGGAGCTGTTTTTT.

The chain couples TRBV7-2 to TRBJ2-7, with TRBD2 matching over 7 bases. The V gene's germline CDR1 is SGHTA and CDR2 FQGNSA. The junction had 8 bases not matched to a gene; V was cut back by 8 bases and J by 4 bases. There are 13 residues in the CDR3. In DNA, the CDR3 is TGTGCCAGCCCGGGGCGGGAGCTGTACGAGCAGTACGTC. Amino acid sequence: CASPGRELYEQYV.

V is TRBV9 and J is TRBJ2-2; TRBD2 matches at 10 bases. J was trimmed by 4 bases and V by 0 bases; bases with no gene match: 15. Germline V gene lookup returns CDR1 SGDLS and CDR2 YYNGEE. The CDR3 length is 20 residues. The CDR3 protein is CASSVATLAGDLRGTGELFF. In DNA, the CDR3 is TGTGCCAGCAGCGTAGCTACGCTAGCGGGGGACCTGCGGGGCACCGGGGAGCTGTTTTTT.

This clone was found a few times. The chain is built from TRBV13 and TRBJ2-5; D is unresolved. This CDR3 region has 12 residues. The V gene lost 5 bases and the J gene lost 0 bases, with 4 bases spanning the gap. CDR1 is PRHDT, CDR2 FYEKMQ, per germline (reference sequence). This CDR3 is CASSQYQETQYF. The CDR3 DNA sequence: TGTGCCAGCAGCCAGTACCAAGAGACCCAGTACTTC. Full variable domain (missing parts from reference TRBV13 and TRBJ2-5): AAGVIQSPRHLIKEKRETATLKCYPIPRHDTVYWYQQGPGQDPQFLISFYEKMQSDKGSIPDRFSAQQFSDYHSELNMSSLELGDSALYFCASSQYQETQYFGPGTRLLVL.

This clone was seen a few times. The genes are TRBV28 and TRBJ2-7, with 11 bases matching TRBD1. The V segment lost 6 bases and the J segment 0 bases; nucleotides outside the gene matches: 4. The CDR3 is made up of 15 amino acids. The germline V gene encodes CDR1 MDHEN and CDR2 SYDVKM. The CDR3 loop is CASSPGTGGSYEQYV. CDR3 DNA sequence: TGTGCCAGCAGCCCCGGGACAGGGGGCTCCTACGAGCAGTACGTC.

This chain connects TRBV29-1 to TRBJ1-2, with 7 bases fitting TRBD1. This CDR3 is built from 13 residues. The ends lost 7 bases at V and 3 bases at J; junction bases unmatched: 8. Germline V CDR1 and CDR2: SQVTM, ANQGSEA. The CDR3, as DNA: TGCAGCGCCTTGACAGGGTGGGACTATGGCTACACCTTC. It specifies CSALTGWDYGYTF.

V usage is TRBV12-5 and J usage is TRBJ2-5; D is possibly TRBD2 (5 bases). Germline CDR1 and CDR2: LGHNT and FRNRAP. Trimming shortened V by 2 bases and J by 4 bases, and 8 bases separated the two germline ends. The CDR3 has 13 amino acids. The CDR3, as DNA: TGTGCTAGTGGTTTGCTCCGGGGAGAGACCCAGTACTTC. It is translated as CASGLLRGETQYF.

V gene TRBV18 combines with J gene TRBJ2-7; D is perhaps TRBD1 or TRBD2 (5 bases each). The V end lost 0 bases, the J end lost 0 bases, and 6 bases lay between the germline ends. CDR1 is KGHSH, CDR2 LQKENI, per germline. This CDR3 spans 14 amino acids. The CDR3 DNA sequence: TGTGCCAGCTCACCACCGGGGGACTCCTACGAGCAGTACTTC. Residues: CASSPPGDSYEQYF.

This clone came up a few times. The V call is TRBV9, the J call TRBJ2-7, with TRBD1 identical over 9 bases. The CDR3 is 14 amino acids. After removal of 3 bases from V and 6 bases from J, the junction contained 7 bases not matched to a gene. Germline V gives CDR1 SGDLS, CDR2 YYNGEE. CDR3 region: CASSATGQGREQYF. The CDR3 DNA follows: TGTGCCAGCAGCGCGACGGGACAGGGTCGCGAGCAGTACTTC.